A selection of T cell receptor beta chains follows, all from one sample in a study of early T cells in non-severe SARS-CoV-2 infection. Using its own MiXCR run on the 5' RACE reads, TCRdb lists one record per CDR3 protein. The sample carries around 71,000 distinct CDR3 sequences, about 9.1% recorded once. Material: whole blood, obtained at baseline. Receptors were obtained from an adult who was a healthcare worker with PCR-confirmed SARS-CoV-2 infection or an uninfected control (not recorded which). The CDR3 runs from the conserved cysteine through the conserved F or W. D genes are given only for firm matches. The listing skips clone size in some rows; elsewhere it reads once, few, many or a size class.

11	TRBV29-1	few	TRBD1	TRBJ1-2	TGCAGCGTTAGACAGGGCTATGGCTACACCTTC	CSVRQGYGYTF
14	TRBV24-1	.	.	TRBJ2-1	TGTGCCACCAGTGATTCCGGACGGTACAATGAGCAGTTCTTC	CATSDSGRYNEQFF
19	TRBV28	few	TRBD2	TRBJ2-3	TGTGCCAGCAGTTCTCCGACTAGCGGGAGGGCCCCGAGCACAGATACGCAGTATTTT	CASSSPTSGRAPSTDTQYF
13	TRBV29-1	many	.	TRBJ2-7	TGCAGCGTGGTGAAGGGTGGGCCCCACGAGCAGTACTTC	CSVVKGGPHEQYF
16	TRBV6-2/TRBV6-3	.	TRBD1	TRBJ2-1	TGTGCCAGCAGTTACTCGGGCAGGGGGCCCTTAAATGAGCAGTTCTTC	CASSYSGRGPLNEQFF
14	TRBV7-9	few	.	TRBJ1-1	TGTGCCAGCAGCTTAAGCCCGTTAGGCACTGAAGCTTTCTTT	CASSLSPLGTEAFF
15	TRBV7-6	many	.	TRBJ2-1	TGTGCCAGCAGCTTATTACGACAAGTGAACAATGAGCAGTTCTTC	CASSLLRQVNNEQFF
14	TRBV12-3/TRBV12-4	many	TRBD1	TRBJ1-2	TGTGCCAGCGCCACCCGGGACAGGGTTGATGGCTACACCTTC	CASATRDRVDGYTF
14	TRBV5-4	few	TRBD1	TRBJ2-3	TGTGCCAGCAGCTTTAGGACAGGGGCAGATACGCAGTATTTT	CASSFRTGADTQYF
13	TRBV29-1	many	.	TRBJ1-1	TGCAGCGTTGAAATCGGCAGGTGGACGGAAGCTTTCTTT	CSVEIGRWTEAFF
15	TRBV5-1	many	.	TRBJ1-6	TGCGCCAGCAGCTTGGAGTCAGAAGATAATTCACCCCTCCACTTT	CASSLESEDNSPLHF
16	TRBV7-2	few	TRBD1	TRBJ2-1	TGTGCCAGCAGCTTAGTAAGGGGGCCGGGGTACAATGAGCAGTTCTTC	CASSLVRGPGYNEQFF
15	TRBV11-2	few	TRBD2	TRBJ2-1	TGTGCCAGCAGCTTGAGTAGCGGGAGTCGCGATGAGCAGTTCTTC	CASSLSSGSRDEQFF
15	TRBV12-3/TRBV12-4	.	TRBD2	TRBJ2-1	TGTGCCAGCAGTCCGAGACTAGCGGGAGCCAATGAGCAGTTCTTC	CASSPRLAGANEQFF
13	TRBV28	.	TRBD2	TRBJ2-1	TGTGCCAGCAGTTTCAGCGGGGGGGATGAGCAGTTCTTC	CASSFSGGDEQFF
17	TRBV11-2	.	.	TRBJ2-3	TGTGCCAGCAGCACGAGCGGCCCACCTTCGGGCACAGATACGCAGTATTTT	CASSTSGPPSGTDTQYF
14	TRBV16	many	.	TRBJ2-2	TGTGCCAGCAGCCCGTCCTTGGACACCGGGGAGCTGTTTTTT	CASSPSLDTGELFF
14	TRBV20-1	many	.	TRBJ2-1	TGCAGTGCTAGAGATGGCAATAGGCAGAGTGAGCAGTTCTTC	CSARDGNRQSEQFF
12	TRBV28	many	.	TRBJ2-7	TGTGCCAGCAGTCCCCCTATCTACGAGCAGTACTTC	CASSPPIYEQYF
16	TRBV6-5	.	TRBD2	TRBJ2-2	TGTGCCAGCAGCGGCGGACTAGCGGGAGGTCCCTGGGAGCTGTTTTTT	CASSGGLAGGPWELFF
18	TRBV6-1	many	TRBD2	TRBJ2-3	TGTGCCAGCAGTGAAAGATTGAGTCTAGCGGGAGACACAGATACGCAGTATTTT	CASSERLSLAGDTDTQYF
14	TRBV7-9	many	TRBD1	TRBJ1-1	TGTGCCAGCAGCTCCAGGGGGCGGGACACTGAAGCTTTCTTT	CASSSRGRDTEAFF
15	TRBV12-3/TRBV12-4	many	.	TRBJ2-3	TGTGCCAGCAGATCTAATGTACAGAGCACAGATACGCAGTATTTT	CASRSNVQSTDTQYF
14	TRBV5-4	.	TRBD1	TRBJ1-4	TGTGCCAGCAGCCGCCGGGACAGCGATGAAAAACTGTTTTTT	CASSRRDSDEKLFF
13	TRBV20-1	many	.	TRBJ2-1	TGCAGTGCTAGAGATGGGTTGCACAATGAGCAGTTCTTC	CSARDGLHNEQFF
13	TRBV7-2	.	TRBD1	TRBJ1-1	TGTGCCAGCAGCGCGGACAGGGGCACTGAAGCTTTCTTT	CASSADRGTEAFF
16	TRBV24-1	few	.	TRBJ2-3	TGTGCCACCAGTGACGGTAGCGGCGCCGCCGCAGATACGCAGTATTTT	CATSDGSGAAADTQYF
17	TRBV12-3/TRBV12-4	many	TRBD2	TRBJ2-2	TGTGCCAGCAGTCCAACCAATAGCGGGAGGTCGGCCGGGGAGCTGTTTTTT	CASSPTNSGRSAGELFF
14	TRBV28	many	.	TRBJ2-5	TGTGCCAGCAGACGGGACTTGTATTTGGAGACCCAGTACTTC	CASRRDLYLETQYF
16	TRBV5-6	.	.	TRBJ2-1	TGTGCCAGCAGCGATAGGGTTAGCTCGCGCTACAATGAGCAGTTCTTC	CASSDRVSSRYNEQFF
13	TRBV12-3/TRBV12-4	many	.	TRBJ1-1	TGTGCCAGCAGTTTACCGACAGGTCAGGGAGCTTTCTTT	CASSLPTGQGAFF
12	TRBV28	.	TRBD1	TRBJ2-7	TGTGCCAGCAAGGGACAGGCCTACGAGCAGTACTTC	CASKGQAYEQYF
13	TRBV28	many	TRBD1	TRBJ1-5	TGTGCCATTACGGACAGGGGGTATCAGCCCCAGCATTTT	CAITDRGYQPQHF